The rows below give T cell receptor beta chains drawn from one sample of a study of cytomegalovirus exposure and HLA in healthy donors. Using immunoSEQ multiplex PCR, the repertoire was profiled, and TCRdb retains in-frame clones only, with some absent. Counted here are 120,000 to 150,000 clones, roughly 80% occurring once; the ten biggest clones make up 2.5% to 4%. Sequenced: PBMCs. The receptor source for this set is a man in his forties in good health and CMV-seronegative. Both conserved end residues are part of each CDR3. The order of the fields is V gene, J gene, D gene, clone size, CDR3 protein, CDR3 DNA. The D gene is left open where the match is weak. A clone size is listed for some rows: how often the clone was seen (once, few, many), or a class if it is expanded.

v_gene: TRBV18; j_gene: TRBJ2-1; d_gene: TRBD1; abundance: -; CDR3aa: CASSPSQGPNEQFF; CDR3nt: TGTGCCAGCTCACCATCACAGGGGCCCAATGAGCAGTTCTTC
v_gene: TRBV7-2; j_gene: TRBJ1-1; d_gene: -; abundance: once; CDR3aa: CASSLVSGNTEAFF; CDR3nt: TGTGCCAGCAGCTTAGTATCCGGGAACACTGAAGCTTTCTTT
v_gene: TRBV27; j_gene: TRBJ1-3; d_gene: -; abundance: -; CDR3aa: CASSPSVTGNTIYF; CDR3nt: TGTGCCAGCAGTCCGTCAGTTACTGGAAACACCATATATTTT
v_gene: TRBV5-4; j_gene: TRBJ1-2; d_gene: -; abundance: once; CDR3aa: CASSFVGGYTF; CDR3nt: TGTGCCAGCAGCTTTGTCGGGGGCTACACCTTC
v_gene: TRBV7-3; j_gene: TRBJ2-3; d_gene: TRBD1; abundance: -; CDR3aa: CASSSGQGLDTQYF; CDR3nt: TGTGCCAGCAGCTCGGGACAGGGATTGGATACGCAGTATTTT
v_gene: TRBV5-1; j_gene: TRBJ1-2; d_gene: -; abundance: -; CDR3aa: CASSFNSKAGYTF; CDR3nt: TGCGCCAGCAGCTTTAATAGCAAGGCTGGCTACACCTTC
v_gene: TRBV7-2; j_gene: TRBJ2-7; d_gene: TRBD1; abundance: -; CDR3aa: CASRPQGSSYEQYF; CDR3nt: TGTGCCAGCAGGCCACAGGGGTCCTCCTACGAGCAGTACTTC
v_gene: TRBV28; j_gene: TRBJ1-1; d_gene: TRBD1; abundance: -; CDR3aa: CASSFLDRENTEAFF; CDR3nt: TGTGCCAGCAGTTTCCTAGACAGGGAGAACACTGAAGCTTTCTTT
v_gene: TRBV5-1; j_gene: TRBJ1-5; d_gene: -; abundance: -; CDR3aa: CASSPGTAGPQHF; CDR3nt: TGCGCCAGCAGCCCCGGGACTGCTGGGCCCCAGCATTTT
v_gene: TRBV9; j_gene: TRBJ2-7; d_gene: -; abundance: -; CDR3aa: CASSSTGRNEQYF; CDR3nt: TGTGCCAGCAGCTCAACAGGGCGCAACGAGCAGTACTTC